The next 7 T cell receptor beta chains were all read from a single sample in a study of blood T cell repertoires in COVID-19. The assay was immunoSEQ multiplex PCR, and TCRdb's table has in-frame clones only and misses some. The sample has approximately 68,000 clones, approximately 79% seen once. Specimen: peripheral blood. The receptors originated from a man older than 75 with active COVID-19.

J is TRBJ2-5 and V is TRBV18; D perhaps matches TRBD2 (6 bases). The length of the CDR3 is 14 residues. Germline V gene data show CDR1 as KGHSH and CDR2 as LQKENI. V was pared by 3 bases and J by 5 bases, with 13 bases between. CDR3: CASSPAGYSETQYF. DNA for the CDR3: TGTGCCAGCTCACCCGCGGGGTATTCGGAGACCCAGTACTTC.

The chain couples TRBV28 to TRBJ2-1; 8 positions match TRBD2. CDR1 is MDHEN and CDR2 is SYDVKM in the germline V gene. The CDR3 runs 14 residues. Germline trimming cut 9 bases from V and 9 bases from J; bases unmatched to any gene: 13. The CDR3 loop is CASQLPGGLVEQFF. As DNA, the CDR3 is TGTGCCAGTCAACTCCCGGGAGGGTTAGTTGAGCAGTTCTTC.

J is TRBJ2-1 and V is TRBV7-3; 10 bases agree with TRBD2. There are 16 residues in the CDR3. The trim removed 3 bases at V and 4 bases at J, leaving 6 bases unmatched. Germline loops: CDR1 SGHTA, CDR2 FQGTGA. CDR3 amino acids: CASSLASGGLYNEQFF. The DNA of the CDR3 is TGTGCCAGCAGCTTGGCTAGCGGGGGACTATACAATGAGCAGTTCTTC.

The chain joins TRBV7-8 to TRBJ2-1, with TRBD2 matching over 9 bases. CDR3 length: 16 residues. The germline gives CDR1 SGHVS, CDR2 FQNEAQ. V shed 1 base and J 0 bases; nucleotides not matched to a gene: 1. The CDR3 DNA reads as TGTGCCAGCAGCTTAGGCGGGGGGGCCTCCTACAATGAGCAGTTCTTC. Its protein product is CASSLGGGASYNEQFF.

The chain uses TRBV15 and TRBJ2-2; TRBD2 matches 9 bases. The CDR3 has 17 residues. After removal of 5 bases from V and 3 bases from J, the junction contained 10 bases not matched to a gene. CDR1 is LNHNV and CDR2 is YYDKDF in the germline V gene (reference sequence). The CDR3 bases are TGTGCCACCAGCCCCCGGAGGGTAGCGGGGGACACCGGGGAGCTGTTTTTT. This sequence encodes CATSPRRVAGDTGELFF.

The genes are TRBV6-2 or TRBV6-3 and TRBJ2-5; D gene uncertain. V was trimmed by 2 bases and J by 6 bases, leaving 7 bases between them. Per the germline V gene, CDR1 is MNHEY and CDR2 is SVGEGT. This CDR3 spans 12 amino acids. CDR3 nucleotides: TGTGCCAGCAGTTACACTGAGAAGACCCAGTACTTC. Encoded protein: CASSYTEKTQYF.

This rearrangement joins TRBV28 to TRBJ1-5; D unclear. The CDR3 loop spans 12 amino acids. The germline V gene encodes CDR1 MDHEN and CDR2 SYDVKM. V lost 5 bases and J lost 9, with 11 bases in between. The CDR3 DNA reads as TGTGCCAGCAGTCCTGTAACTGGGCCCCAGCATTTT. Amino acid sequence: CASSPVTGPQHF.